Shown below are 6 T cell receptor beta chains from a single sample sequenced in a study of blood T cell repertoires in COVID-19. This table comes from immunoSEQ multiplex PCR, and its TCRdb copy is limited to in-frame clones, with some not included. The sample shows over 200,000 clones, approximately 84% of them seen only once. Sample: PBMCs or T cells enriched from blood (not recorded which). These receptors came from a man younger than 35 who had recovered from COVID-19.

In this sample, this clone turned up once. The V and J genes are TRBV18 and TRBJ2-2, with TRBD1 matching 8 bases. This CDR3 comprises 17 residues. Trimming removed 1 base from V and 2 bases from J; junction bases left unmatched: 6. CDR1 is KGHSH, CDR2 LQKENI, per germline. The chain's CDR3 is CASSPLGQGENTGELFF. CDR3 DNA sequence: TGTGCCAGCTCACCACTCGGACAGGGAGAAAACACCGGGGAGCTGTTTTTT.

This clone came up a few times. The V call is TRBV2, the J call TRBJ1-2, with TRBD1 identical over 8 bases. Germline CDR1 is SNHLY and CDR2 is FYNNEI. This CDR3 contains 15 residues. After removal of 2 bases from V and 8 bases from J, the junction contained 10 bases not matched to a gene. CDR3 sequence reads: CASSEFRGHAEGYTF. CDR3 nucleotide sequence: TGTGCCAGCAGTGAATTCAGGGGGCACGCAGAGGGCTACACCTTC.

The chain couples TRBV5-6 to TRBJ2-7; maybe TRBD2 (5 bases). The germline V gene has CDR1 SGHDT and CDR2 YYEEEE. The CDR3 extends over 15 amino acids. V was shortened by 4 bases and J by 1 base, with 15 bases between the two germline ends. The DNA for the CDR3 is TGTGCCAGCAGCCTACGACAAAGCGGATCCTACGAGCAGTACTTC. Encoded protein: CASSLRQSGSYEQYF.

The gene calls are TRBV19 and TRBJ2-7; TRBD2 is a possible D gene (6 bases). The germline V and J ends were trimmed by 3 bases and 6 bases, with 18 bases remaining between them. The germline V gene has CDR1 LNHDA and CDR2 SQIVND (reference sequence). CDR3 length equals 15 residues. In nucleotides, the CDR3 is TGTGCCAGTAGTATTGCAGTTGTTGGGGGGACCGAGCAGTACTTC. It translates to CASSIAVVGGTEQYF.

V and J are TRBV7-2 and TRBJ2-7, with D tentatively TRBD1 (6 bases). CDR3 length: 13 amino acids. Per germline, CDR1 SGHTA and CDR2 FQGNSA. V dropped 5 bases and J dropped 1 base, with 9 bases sitting between them. The DNA of the CDR3 is TGTGCCAGCAGCGCTGGACAGTCCTACGAGCAGTACTTC. It yields the protein CASSAGQSYEQYF.

The chain joins TRBV5-4 to TRBJ2-5, with D perhaps matching TRBD2 (7 bases). The V and J ends lost 4 bases and 8 bases respectively, with 18 bases between them. Germline CDR1 SGHNT, CDR2 YYREEE (reference sequence). The CDR3 runs 14 residues. The CDR3 loop reads CASSPPGGLLTQYF. The CDR3, as DNA: TGTGCCAGCAGCCCGCCCGGGGGGCTGCTAACCCAGTACTTC.